This T cell receptor beta chain came from a study of shared T cell receptors in the human thymus (dated by TCRdb to the early 2020s). At the level of the whole study: The study investigated the way shared, self-reactive T-cell receptor alpha chains are produced in the human thymus.

This clone has just one count. Its cognate antigen has yet to be identified. The sample holds no much larger clone one base away, and base qualities are not on file. The library relied on the immunoSEQ multiplex PCR assay. The table was pulled from immuneACCESS by TCRdb, which kept in-frame rearrangements only. Such tables lose some clones; where checked, under half of the loss comes from unresolved V genes, and the rest has no known cause. This sample has 630,000 or so clones in its table, and approximately 89% of those were observed once. About 0.0094% of the sample belongs to the ten largest clones. These data were also filed under a second study, of human thymus T cells. The second paper further reports: Immunologically healthy infants undergoing open corrective cardiac surgery for congenital heart defects in Finland were used as donors. Thymus tissue was obtained as surgical resects removed during corrective cardiac surgery. V and J gene segment usage appeared biased in both thymic and peripheral blood repertoires. Highly overlapping thymic TCR repertoires among unrelated individuals were reported in the related research. The study characterized TCR alpha and beta repertoires from about 8 infant thymus samples and a few related peripheral blood samples. The cohort included several male and a couple of female infants, with donor ages spanning 7 to 244 days. Thymocytes were released mechanically from tissue and stored at -70 °C as pellets of roughly 8.5-32 million cells. A QIAsymphony instrument was used to extract genomic DNA from frozen cell pellets. The immunoSEQ multiplex PCR assay was used to amplify the TCRB and TCRAD loci from a standardized quantity of quality-controlled genomic DNA. The amplicons covered the V(D)J region and were long enough to include the CDR3 and to identify the V and J genes. The amplicons were sequenced on an Illumina platform via the commercial immunoSEQ service. Primer bias and sequencing errors were corrected as previously described, and TCRAD and TCRB were defined on the basis of the IMGT database. Repertoires were analysed with immunoSEQ Analyzer 3.0 and VDJTools, covering basic statistics, V/J segment usage, diversity estimates, rarefaction and pairwise overlap. Diversity was estimated with Chao1, ChaoE, Efron-Thisted, Shannon and inverse Simpson indices, and also on datasets down-sampled to the smallest sample. For repertoire overlap, CDR3 nucleotide sequence, V gene and J gene had to match strictly, and clustering was done by Jaccard-based multidimensional scaling. On average, roughly 800,000 unique TCRB clonotypes were obtained from thymus samples, compared with approximately 82,000 from blood samples.

The sample consisted of thymocytes. The sequence came from a boy less than two years old with a congenital heart defect. Donor details come from another sample of the same person, matched by shared clones.

The DNA is as follows: TGTGCCAGCAGCTTAGATGGGACTAGCGGGTACGAGCAGTACTTC. It codes for CASSLDGTSGYEQYF. This sequence uses TRBV7-2 and TRBJ2-7, with 12 junctional bases fitting TRBD2. The CDR3 spans 15 residues, from the cysteine through the phenylalanine. The CDR3 DNA has 45 bases and is translated from base 1. V ends up 1 base short and J 4 bases short, with an unmatched junction base count of 2. In the germline V gene, CDR1 corresponds to SGHTA and CDR2 to FQGNSA.